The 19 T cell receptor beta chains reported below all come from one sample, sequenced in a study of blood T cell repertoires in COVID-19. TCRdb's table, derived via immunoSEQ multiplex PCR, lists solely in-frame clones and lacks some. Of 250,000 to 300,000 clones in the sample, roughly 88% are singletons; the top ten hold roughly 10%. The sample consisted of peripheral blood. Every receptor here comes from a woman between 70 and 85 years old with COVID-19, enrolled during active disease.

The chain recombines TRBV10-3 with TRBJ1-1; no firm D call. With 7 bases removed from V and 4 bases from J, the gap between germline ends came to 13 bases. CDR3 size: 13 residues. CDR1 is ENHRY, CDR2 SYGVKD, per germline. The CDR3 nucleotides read TGTGCCATCAACCGGGATGAAGGCACTGAAGCTTTCTTT. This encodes CAINRDEGTEAFF.

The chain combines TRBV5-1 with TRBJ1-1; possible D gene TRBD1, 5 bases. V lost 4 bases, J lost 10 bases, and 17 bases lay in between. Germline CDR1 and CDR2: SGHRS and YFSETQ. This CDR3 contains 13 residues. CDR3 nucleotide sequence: TGCGCCAGCAGCCCGGGCCGGGGGATAGGAGCTTTCTTT. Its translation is CASSPGRGIGAFF.

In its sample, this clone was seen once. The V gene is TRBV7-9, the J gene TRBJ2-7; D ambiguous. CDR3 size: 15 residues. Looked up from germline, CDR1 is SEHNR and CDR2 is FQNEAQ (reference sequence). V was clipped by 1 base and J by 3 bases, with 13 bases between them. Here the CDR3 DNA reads TGTGCCAGCAGCTTAGTCCCTAATACCCGCTACGAGCAGTACTTC. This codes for CASSLVPNTRYEQYF. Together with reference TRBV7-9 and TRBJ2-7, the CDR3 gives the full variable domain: DTGVSQNPRHKITKRGQNVTFRCDPISEHNRLYWYRQTLGQGPEFLTYFQNEAQLEKSRLLSDRFSAERPKGSFSTLEIQRTEQGDSAMYLCASSLVPNTRYEQYFGPGTRLTVT.

The CDR3 protein is CASGLTQGARNTIYF. CDR3 nucleotides: TGTGCCAGCGGGTTAACCCAGGGGGCCCGAAACACCATATATTTT. The chain links TRBV18 to TRBJ1-3; 8 nucleotides agree with TRBD1. V trimming: 8 bases; J trimming: 5 bases; junction bases outside the gene matches: 11. Germline V CDR1 and CDR2: KGHSH, LQKENI. CDR3 length: 15 amino acids.

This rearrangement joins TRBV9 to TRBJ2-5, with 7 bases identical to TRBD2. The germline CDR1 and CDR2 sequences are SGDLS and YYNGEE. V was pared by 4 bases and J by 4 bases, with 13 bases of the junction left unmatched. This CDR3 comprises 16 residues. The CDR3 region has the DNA TGTGCCAGCAGCCCCGGGGGACTATCTTCTGGAGAGACCCAGTACTTC. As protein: CASSPGGLSSGETQYF.

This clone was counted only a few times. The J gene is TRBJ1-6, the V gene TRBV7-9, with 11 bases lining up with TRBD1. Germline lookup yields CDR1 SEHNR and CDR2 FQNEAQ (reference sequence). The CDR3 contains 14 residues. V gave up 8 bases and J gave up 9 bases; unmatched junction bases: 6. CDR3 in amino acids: CASQTGTGGSPLHF. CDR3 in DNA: TGTGCCAGCCAGACCGGGACAGGGGGTTCACCCCTCCACTTT.

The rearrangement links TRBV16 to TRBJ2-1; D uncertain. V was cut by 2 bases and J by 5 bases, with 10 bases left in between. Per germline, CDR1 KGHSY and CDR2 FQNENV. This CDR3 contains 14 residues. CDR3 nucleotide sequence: TGTGCCAGCAGCCAACCACAGTTTCACAATGAGCAGTTCTTC. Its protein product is CASSQPQFHNEQFF.

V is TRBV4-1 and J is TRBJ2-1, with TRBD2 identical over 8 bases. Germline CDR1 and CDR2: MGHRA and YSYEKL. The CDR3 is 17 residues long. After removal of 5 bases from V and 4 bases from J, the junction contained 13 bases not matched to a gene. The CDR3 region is CASSEAGRAGYYNEQFF. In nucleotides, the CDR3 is TGCGCCAGCAGCGAAGCCGGGAGGGCCGGTTATTACAATGAGCAGTTCTTC.

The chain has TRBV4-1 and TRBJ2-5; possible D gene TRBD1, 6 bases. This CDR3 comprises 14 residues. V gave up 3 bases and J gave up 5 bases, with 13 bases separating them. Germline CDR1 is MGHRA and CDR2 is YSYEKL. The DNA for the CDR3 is TGCGCCAGCAGCCACTTGACAGGTCCGGAGACCCAGTACTTC. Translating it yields CASSHLTGPETQYF.

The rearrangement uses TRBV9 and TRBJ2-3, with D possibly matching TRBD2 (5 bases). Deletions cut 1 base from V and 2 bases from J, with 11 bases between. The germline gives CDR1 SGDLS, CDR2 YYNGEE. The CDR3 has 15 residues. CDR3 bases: TGTGCCAGCAGCGTATCGGGGATTTACACAGATACGCAGTATTTT. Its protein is CASSVSGIYTDTQYF.

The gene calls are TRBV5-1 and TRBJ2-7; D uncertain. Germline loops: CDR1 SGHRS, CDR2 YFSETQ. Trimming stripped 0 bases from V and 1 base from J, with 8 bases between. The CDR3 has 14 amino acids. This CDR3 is CASSLVVQSYEQYF. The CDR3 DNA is TGCGCCAGCAGCTTGGTCGTACAGTCCTACGAGCAGTACTTC.

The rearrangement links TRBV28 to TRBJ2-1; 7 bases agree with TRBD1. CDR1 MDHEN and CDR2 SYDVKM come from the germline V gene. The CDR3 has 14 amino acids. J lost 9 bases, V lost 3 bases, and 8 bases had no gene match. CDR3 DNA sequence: TGTGCCAGCAGTTTGAGACAGGGATTAACTGAGCAGTTCTTC. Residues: CASSLRQGLTEQFF.

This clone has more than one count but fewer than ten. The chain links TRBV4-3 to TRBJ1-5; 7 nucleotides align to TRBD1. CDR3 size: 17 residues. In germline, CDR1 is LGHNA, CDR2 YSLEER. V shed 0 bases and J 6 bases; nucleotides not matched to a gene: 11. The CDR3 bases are TGCGCCAGCAGCCAAGACTTTCGGCAGGGGGTGGGTCAGCCCCAGCATTTT. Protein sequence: CASSQDFRQGVGQPQHF.

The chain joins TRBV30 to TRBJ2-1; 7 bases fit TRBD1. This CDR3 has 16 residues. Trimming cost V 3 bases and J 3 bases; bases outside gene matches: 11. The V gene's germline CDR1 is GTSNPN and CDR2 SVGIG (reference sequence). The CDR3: CAWRARVQGVYNEQFF. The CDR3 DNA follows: TGTGCCTGGAGAGCTAGGGTCCAGGGGGTCTACAATGAGCAGTTCTTC.

CDR3 nucleotide sequence: TGTGCCAGCAGCCAAGAGGGCGTCAGGTCGAATGAGCAGTTCTTC. Its translation is CASSQEGVRSNEQFF. The chain uses TRBV3-1 (or the pseudogene TRBV3-2) and TRBJ2-1, with unresolved D. Germline V lookup: CDR1 LGHDT, CDR2 YNNKEL (reference sequence). The CDR3 is 15 residues long. The V end was cut by 0 bases, the J end by 7 bases, with 13 bases between.

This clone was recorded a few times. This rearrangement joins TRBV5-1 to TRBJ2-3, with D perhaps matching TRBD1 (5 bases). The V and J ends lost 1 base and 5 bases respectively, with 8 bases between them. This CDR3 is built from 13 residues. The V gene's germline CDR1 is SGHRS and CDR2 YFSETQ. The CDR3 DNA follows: TGCGCCAGCAGCTTGCAGGGAATAGATACGCAGTATTTT. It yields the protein CASSLQGIDTQYF. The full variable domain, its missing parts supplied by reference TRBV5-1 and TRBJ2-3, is KAGVTQTPRYLIKTRGQQVTLSCSPISGHRSVSWYQQTPGQGLQFLFEYFSETQRNKGNFPGRFSGRQFSNSRSEMNVSTLELGDSALYLCASSLQGIDTQYFGPGTRLTVL.

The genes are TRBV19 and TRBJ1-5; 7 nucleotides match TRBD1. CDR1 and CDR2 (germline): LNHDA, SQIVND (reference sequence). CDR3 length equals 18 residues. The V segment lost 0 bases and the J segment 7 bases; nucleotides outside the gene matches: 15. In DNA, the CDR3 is TGTGCCAGTAGTATAGATAATTCCGAAATAGGGGGCTGGCAGCCCCAGCATTTT. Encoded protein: CASSIDNSEIGGWQPQHF.

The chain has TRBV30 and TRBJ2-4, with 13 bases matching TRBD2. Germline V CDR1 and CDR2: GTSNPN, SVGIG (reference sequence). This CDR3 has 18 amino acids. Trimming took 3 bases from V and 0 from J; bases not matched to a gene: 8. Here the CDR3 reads CAWRRLAGGLIAKNIQYF. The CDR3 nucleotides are TGTGCCTGGAGGAGACTAGCGGGAGGTCTGATAGCCAAAAACATTCAGTACTTC.

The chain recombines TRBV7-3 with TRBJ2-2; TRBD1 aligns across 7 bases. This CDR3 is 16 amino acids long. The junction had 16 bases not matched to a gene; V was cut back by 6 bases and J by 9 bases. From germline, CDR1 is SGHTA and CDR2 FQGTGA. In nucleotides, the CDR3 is TGTGCCAGCAGTACAGGGTCGGCAGGGGGAACCCGGGAGCTGTTTTTT. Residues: CASSTGSAGGTRELFF.